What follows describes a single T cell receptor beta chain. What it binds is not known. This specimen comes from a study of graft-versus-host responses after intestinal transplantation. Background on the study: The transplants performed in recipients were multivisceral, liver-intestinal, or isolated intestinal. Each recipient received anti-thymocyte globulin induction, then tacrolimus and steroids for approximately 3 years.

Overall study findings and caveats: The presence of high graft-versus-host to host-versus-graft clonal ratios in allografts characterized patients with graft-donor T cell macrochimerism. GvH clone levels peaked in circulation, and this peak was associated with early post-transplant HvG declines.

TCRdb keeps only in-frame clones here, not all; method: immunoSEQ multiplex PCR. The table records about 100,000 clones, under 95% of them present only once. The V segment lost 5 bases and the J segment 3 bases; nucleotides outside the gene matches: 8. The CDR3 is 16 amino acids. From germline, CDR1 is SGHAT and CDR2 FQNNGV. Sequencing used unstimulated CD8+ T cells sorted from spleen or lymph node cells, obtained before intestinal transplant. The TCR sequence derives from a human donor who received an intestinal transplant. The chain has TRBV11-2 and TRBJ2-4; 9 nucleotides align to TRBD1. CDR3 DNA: TGTGCCAGCAGCCGAGGGACAGGGAGGGTCAAAAACATTCAGTACTTC. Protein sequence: CASSRGTGRVKNIQYF.